This T cell receptor beta chain was captured in a study of brain T cells in children with intractable seizures. The study's findings and limits: Pre-surgery blood may have been undersampled, hiding some clones.

Clones were sequenced by immunoSEQ multiplex PCR, and TCRdb holds only the in-frame ones, with some missing. The table includes approximately 330,000 clones, 85% to 95% detected once. Germline CDR1 and CDR2: SGDLS and YYNGEE. The length of the CDR3 is 16 residues. V was shortened by 3 bases and J by 4 bases, with 19 bases between the two germline ends. Comment on this clone: Its target is not known.

The time point here: blood from clinic visit 5 months post-surgery; TSC patient then seizure free. Only cases whose brain tissue showed the highest T cell transcript signatures were sequenced. Patients received at least one anti-epileptic drug before surgery. The material sequenced was peripheral blood, taken roughly 5 months after surgery. The J gene is TRBJ1-2, the V gene TRBV9, with a weak D call TRBD1 (6 bases). The source of this sequence is a boy younger than two with tuberous sclerosis and intractable seizures. CDR3 protein: CASSASAGTIAYGYTF. As DNA, the CDR3 is TGTGCCAGCAGCGCCTCCGCCGGGACAATAGCCTATGGCTACACCTTC.